The present TCR beta chain was sequenced within a study of read filtering for tumor transcriptome and immune sequencing. This library used around 400 ng RNA and molecular barcoded adaptors spanning alpha/delta and beta/gamma chains. TCRdb passed the reads through MiXCR, listing each CDR3 protein once. Counted here are approximately 58,000 distinct CDR3 sequences, 20% to 25% occurring once; the ten biggest clones make up about a sixth. The CDR3 covers 17 residues. Per germline, CDR1 SGHAT and CDR2 FQNNGV. The trim removed 1 base at V and 1 base at J, leaving 6 bases unmatched. In its sample, this clonotype was seen many times.

The clonotype comes from a donor over 35 with multiple myeloma. The chain combines TRBV11-2 with TRBJ2-2; TRBD1 aligns across 7 bases. Sequenced: a population of CD138-negative cells sorted from bone marrow. The CDR3 coding sequence is TGTGCCAGCAGCTTAGGAGGGGGCGCGAGGAACACCGGGGAGCTGTTTTTT. Translated: CASSLGGGARNTGELFF. Drawing the rest from reference TRBV11-2 and TRBJ2-2, the complete variable domain is EAGVAQSPRYKIIEKRQSVAFWCNPISGHATLYWYQQILGQGPKLLIQFQNNGVVDDSQLPKDRFSAERLKGVDSTLKIQPAKLEDSAVYLCASSLGGGARNTGELFFGEGSRLTVL.